Listed below are T cell receptor beta chains from one sample, sequenced in a study of cytomegalovirus exposure and HLA in healthy donors. Assay used: immunoSEQ multiplex PCR; TCRdb lists only in-frame clones, some missing. The sample includes roughly 140,000 clones, over 60% of them seen just once. The specimen was PBMCs. The origin of the receptors is a man aged 40-55 years in good health and CMV-seronegative. The CDR3 runs from the conserved cysteine through the conserved F or W. Each record gives: V gene, clone size, J gene, CDR3 protein. The size entry is marked missing in some rows and otherwise reads once, few, many or a size class.

V gene: TRBV6-1
clone size: -
J gene: TRBJ2-7
CDR3 protein: CASSPGTYEQYF

V gene: TRBV28
clone size: -
J gene: TRBJ2-1
CDR3 protein: CASRLRLADYNEQFF

V gene: TRBV9
clone size: -
J gene: TRBJ2-7
CDR3 protein: CASSPGRYYEQYF

V gene: TRBV7-2
clone size: once
J gene: TRBJ2-7
CDR3 protein: CASSLALAGAYEQYF

V gene: TRBV10-3
clone size: -
J gene: TRBJ2-7
CDR3 protein: CAISEGALGREQYF

V gene: TRBV5-5
clone size: -
J gene: TRBJ1-2
CDR3 protein: CASSLAGTGVNYGYTF

V gene: TRBV6-5
clone size: -
J gene: TRBJ1-1
CDR3 protein: CASSGAGGHTEAFF

V gene: TRBV9
clone size: -
J gene: TRBJ2-3
CDR3 protein: CASSVGSTSTDTQYF

V gene: TRBV5-1
clone size: few
J gene: TRBJ2-7
CDR3 protein: CASSYGGGDYEQYF

V gene: TRBV29-1
clone size: -
J gene: TRBJ1-1
CDR3 protein: CSVEDLRNTEAFF

V gene: TRBV2
clone size: once
J gene: TRBJ2-7
CDR3 protein: CASSVGGGEDYEQYF

V gene: TRBV6-1
clone size: -
J gene: TRBJ2-1
CDR3 protein: CASRTSSEQFF

V gene: TRBV5-4
clone size: few
J gene: TRBJ1-2
CDR3 protein: CASSITGVYGYTF

V gene: TRBV29-1
clone size: -
J gene: TRBJ2-2
CDR3 protein: CSVGFRGTGNTGKLFF

V gene: TRBV7-2
clone size: -
J gene: TRBJ2-1
CDR3 protein: CASSPGLVSNEQFF

V gene: TRBV6-5
clone size: -
J gene: TRBJ2-7
CDR3 protein: CASSYTGLAGSYEQYF

V gene: TRBV28
clone size: -
J gene: TRBJ2-3
CDR3 protein: CASSFAGSPDTQYF

V gene: TRBV5-5
clone size: -
J gene: TRBJ2-7
CDR3 protein: CASTERLAAYEQYF

V gene: TRBV19
clone size: few
J gene: TRBJ1-6
CDR3 protein: CASRAQEGSYNSPLHF

V gene: TRBV27
clone size: -
J gene: TRBJ2-5
CDR3 protein: CASSLAHAYQETQYF

V gene: TRBV9
clone size: -
J gene: TRBJ1-2
CDR3 protein: CASSPQSPDTTSSNGYTF

V gene: TRBV11-2
clone size: -
J gene: TRBJ2-7
CDR3 protein: CASSNDRGSHEQYF

V gene: TRBV5-1
clone size: -
J gene: TRBJ2-2
CDR3 protein: CASSIGTVLGELFF

V gene: TRBV7-7
clone size: once
J gene: -
CDR3 protein: CASSAVGGAEQYF

V gene: TRBV27
clone size: -
J gene: TRBJ1-2
CDR3 protein: CASSAYRGRGYGYTF

V gene: TRBV27
clone size: -
J gene: TRBJ2-7
CDR3 protein: CASSLASGRTPYEQYF

V gene: TRBV30
clone size: -
J gene: TRBJ1-2
CDR3 protein: CAWIDSRVRQDRGYTF

V gene: TRBV19
clone size: -
J gene: TRBJ2-3
CDR3 protein: CASSPQGVGTDTQYF